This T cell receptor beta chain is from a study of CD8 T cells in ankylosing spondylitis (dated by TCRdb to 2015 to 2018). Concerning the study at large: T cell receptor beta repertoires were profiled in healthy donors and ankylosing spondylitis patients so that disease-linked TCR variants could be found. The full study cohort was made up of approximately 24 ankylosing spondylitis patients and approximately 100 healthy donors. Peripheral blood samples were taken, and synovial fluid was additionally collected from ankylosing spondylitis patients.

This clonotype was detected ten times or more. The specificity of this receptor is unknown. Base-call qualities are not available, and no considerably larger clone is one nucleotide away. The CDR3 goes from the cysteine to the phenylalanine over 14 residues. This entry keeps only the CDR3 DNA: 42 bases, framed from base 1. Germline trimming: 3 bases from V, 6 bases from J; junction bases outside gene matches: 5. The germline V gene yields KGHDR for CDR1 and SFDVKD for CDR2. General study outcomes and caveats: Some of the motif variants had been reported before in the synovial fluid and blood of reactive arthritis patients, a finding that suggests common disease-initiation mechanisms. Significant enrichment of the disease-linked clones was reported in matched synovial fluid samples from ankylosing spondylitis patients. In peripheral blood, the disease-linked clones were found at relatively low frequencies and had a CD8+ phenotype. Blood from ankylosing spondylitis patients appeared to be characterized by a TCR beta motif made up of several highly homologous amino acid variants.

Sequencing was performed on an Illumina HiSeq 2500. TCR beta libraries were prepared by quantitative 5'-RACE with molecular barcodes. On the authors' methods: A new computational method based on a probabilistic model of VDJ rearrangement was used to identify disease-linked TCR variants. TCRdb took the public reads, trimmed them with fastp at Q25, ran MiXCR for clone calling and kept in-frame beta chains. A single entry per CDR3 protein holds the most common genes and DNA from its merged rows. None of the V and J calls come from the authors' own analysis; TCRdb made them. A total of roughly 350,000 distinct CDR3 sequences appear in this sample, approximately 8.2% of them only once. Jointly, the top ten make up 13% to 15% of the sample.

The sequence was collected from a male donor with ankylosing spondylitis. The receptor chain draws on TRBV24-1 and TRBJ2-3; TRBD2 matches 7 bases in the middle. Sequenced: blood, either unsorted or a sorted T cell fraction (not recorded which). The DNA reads TGTGCCACCAGTGATGCGGGAGTAAAGGATACGCAGTATTTT. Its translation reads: CATSDAGVKDTQYF.